A selection of T cell receptor beta chains follows, all from one sample in a study of cytomegalovirus exposure and HLA in healthy donors. Some clones are missing from TCRdb's copy, which holds only in-frame ones; the method was immunoSEQ multiplex PCR. Of fewer than 110,000 clones listed, roughly 79% were seen once; the top ten hold around 1.9%. The sample was PBMCs. Receptor source: a woman aged 40-49 years in good health and CMV-seronegative. Each CDR3 is given with its conserved first and last residue. Each record gives: V gene, D gene, clone size, J gene, CDR3 protein, CDR3 DNA. The D gene is left open where the match is weak. Some rows have no size entry. The others give once, few or many, or a class for an expanded clone.

V gene: TRBV5-4
D gene: TRBD1
clone size: NA
J gene: TRBJ2-2
CDR3 protein: CASSAPGTANTGELFF
CDR3 DNA: TGTGCCAGCAGCGCTCCCGGGACAGCGAACACCGGGGAGCTGTTTTTT

V gene: TRBV6-5
D gene: TRBD2
clone size: NA
J gene: TRBJ2-7
CDR3 protein: CASSVRTSGGEQYF
CDR3 DNA: TGTGCCAGCAGTGTTCGGACTAGCGGCGGCGAGCAGTACTTC

V gene: TRBV28
D gene: TRBD1
clone size: NA
J gene: TRBJ2-2
CDR3 protein: CASSQQGMRKAGELFF
CDR3 DNA: TGTGCCAGCAGTCAACAGGGGATGAGAAAGGCCGGGGAGCTGTTTTTT

V gene: TRBV20-1
D gene: TRBD2
clone size: NA
J gene: TRBJ2-7
CDR3 protein: CSAASGSEQYF
CDR3 DNA: TGCAGTGCTGCTAGCGGGAGCGAGCAGTACTTC

V gene: TRBV7-9
D gene: NA
clone size: NA
J gene: TRBJ2-2
CDR3 protein: CASSHRSGELFF
CDR3 DNA: TGTGCCAGCAGCCACAGGTCCGGGGAGCTGTTTTTT

V gene: TRBV7-9
D gene: NA
clone size: NA
J gene: TRBJ1-3
CDR3 protein: CASSPPGVGNTIYF
CDR3 DNA: TGTGCCAGCAGCCCGCCCGGGGTTGGAAACACCATATATTTT

V gene: TRBV10-3
D gene: TRBD1
clone size: NA
J gene: TRBJ1-1
CDR3 protein: CAISSTGGTEAFF
CDR3 DNA: TGTGCCATCAGCTCGACAGGGGGTACTGAAGCTTTCTTT

V gene: TRBV10-1
D gene: NA
clone size: NA
J gene: TRBJ2-7
CDR3 protein: CATHPSRAGEQYF
CDR3 DNA: TGCGCCACCCACCCCTCCAGGGCCGGCGAGCAGTACTTC

V gene: TRBV11-2
D gene: NA
clone size: NA
J gene: TRBJ2-5
CDR3 protein: CASSLGGTETQYF
CDR3 DNA: TGTGCCAGCAGCTTAGGGGGCACTGAGACCCAGTACTTC

V gene: TRBV19
D gene: TRBD1
clone size: once
J gene: TRBJ2-7
CDR3 protein: CASRKTGGAYEQYF
CDR3 DNA: TGTGCCAGTAGGAAGACAGGGGGGGCCTACGAGCAGTACTTC

V gene: TRBV18
D gene: TRBD1
clone size: NA
J gene: TRBJ1-2
CDR3 protein: CASSPLPGQVNSNYGYTF
CDR3 DNA: TGTGCCAGCTCACCACTCCCGGGACAGGTGAATTCTAACTATGGCTACACCTTC

V gene: TRBV9
D gene: TRBD1
clone size: NA
J gene: TRBJ1-3
CDR3 protein: CASTRSMLVGQGAGNTIYF
CDR3 DNA: TGTGCCAGCACGAGAAGCATGTTGGTGGGTCAGGGGGCTGGAAACACCATATATTTT

V gene: TRBV7-3
D gene: TRBD2
clone size: NA
J gene: TRBJ2-1
CDR3 protein: CASSPRSAGAENNEQFF
CDR3 DNA: TGTGCCAGCAGCCCCCGTAGTGCGGGAGCGGAAAACAATGAGCAGTTCTTC

V gene: TRBV5-1
D gene: NA
clone size: NA
J gene: TRBJ2-3
CDR3 protein: CASSLGMFSSSTDTQYF
CDR3 DNA: TGCGCCAGCAGCTTGGGTATGTTTTCTTCTAGCACAGATACGCAGTATTTT

V gene: TRBV11-2
D gene: NA
clone size: NA
J gene: TRBJ2-1
CDR3 protein: CASSPSNNEQFF
CDR3 DNA: TGTGCCAGCAGCCCTAGCAACAATGAGCAGTTCTTC

V gene: TRBV6-6
D gene: TRBD1
clone size: NA
J gene: TRBJ2-7
CDR3 protein: CASSLGTGIYEQYF
CDR3 DNA: TGTGCCAGCAGCCTCGGGACAGGGATCTACGAGCAGTACTTC

V gene: TRBV5-4
D gene: TRBD2
clone size: NA
J gene: TRBJ2-3
CDR3 protein: CASSPGTIYTDTQYF
CDR3 DNA: TGTGCCAGCAGCCCGGGGACTATTTACACAGATACGCAGTATTTT

V gene: TRBV6-1
D gene: NA
clone size: NA
J gene: TRBJ2-7
CDR3 protein: CASSRGPPPMAEQYF
CDR3 DNA: TGTGCCAGCAGTCGAGGTCCCCCCCCCATGGCCGAGCAGTACTTC

V gene: TRBV14
D gene: TRBD2
clone size: NA
J gene: TRBJ2-1
CDR3 protein: CASSPDPGLAYEQFF
CDR3 DNA: TGTGCCAGCAGCCCAGATCCGGGACTAGCCTATGAGCAGTTCTTC

V gene: TRBV28
D gene: TRBD1
clone size: NA
J gene: TRBJ2-1
CDR3 protein: CASSLFGTGIADEQFF
CDR3 DNA: TGTGCCAGCAGTTTGTTTGGGACAGGGATTGCCGATGAGCAGTTCTTC

V gene: TRBV18
D gene: NA
clone size: NA
J gene: TRBJ2-7
CDR3 protein: CASSGGQMGTYEQYF
CDR3 DNA: TGTGCCAGCTCCGGTGGACAGATGGGAACCTACGAGCAGTACTTC

V gene: TRBV7-2
D gene: TRBD1
clone size: NA
J gene: TRBJ2-5
CDR3 protein: CASSPMGTGVQETQYF
CDR3 DNA: TGTGCCAGCAGCCCGATGGGGACAGGGGTTCAAGAGACCCAGTACTTC

V gene: TRBV12-5
D gene: NA
clone size: NA
J gene: TRBJ2-2
CDR3 protein: CASGSGNTGELFF
CDR3 DNA: TGTGCTAGTGGTTCCGGGAACACCGGGGAGCTGTTTTTT

V gene: TRBV11-2
D gene: NA
clone size: few
J gene: TRBJ2-3
CDR3 protein: CASSLGVRVGDTQYF
CDR3 DNA: TGTGCCAGCAGCTTAGGGGTCAGGGTGGGGGATACGCAGTATTTT

V gene: TRBV6-5
D gene: TRBD1
clone size: NA
J gene: TRBJ1-4
CDR3 protein: CASGDRGQLEKLFF
CDR3 DNA: TGTGCCAGCGGTGACAGGGGGCAGTTGGAAAAACTGTTTTTT

V gene: TRBV19
D gene: NA
clone size: few
J gene: TRBJ2-1
CDR3 protein: CASSISDWDNEQFF
CDR3 DNA: TGTGCCAGTAGTATCTCGGACTGGGACAATGAGCAGTTCTTC

V gene: TRBV29-1
D gene: NA
clone size: NA
J gene: TRBJ2-7
CDR3 protein: CSVEGGTYEQYF
CDR3 DNA: TGCAGCGTTGAAGGGGGGACTTACGAGCAGTACTTC

V gene: TRBV11-2
D gene: NA
clone size: NA
J gene: TRBJ2-7
CDR3 protein: CASSPGAQPSYEQYF
CDR3 DNA: TGTGCCAGCAGCCCAGGGGCACAGCCCTCCTACGAGCAGTACTTC

V gene: TRBV7-2
D gene: NA
clone size: NA
J gene: TRBJ1-2
CDR3 protein: CASSLGSYGYTF
CDR3 DNA: TGTGCCAGCAGCTTAGGGAGCTATGGCTACACCTTC

V gene: TRBV6-4
D gene: NA
clone size: NA
J gene: TRBJ2-1
CDR3 protein: CASSEGGSYNEQFF
CDR3 DNA: TGTGCCAGCAGTGAGGGAGGATCCTACAATGAGCAGTTCTTC

V gene: TRBV27
D gene: NA
clone size: few
J gene: TRBJ2-3
CDR3 protein: CASRGEALNWGDTQYF
CDR3 DNA: TGTGCCAGCAGGGGTGAAGCACTCAACTGGGGCGATACGCAGTATTTT

V gene: TRBV9
D gene: TRBD2
clone size: NA
J gene: TRBJ2-7
CDR3 protein: CASSLAGGPYEQYF
CDR3 DNA: TGTGCCAGCTCCTTAGCGGGGGGTCCCTACGAGCAGTACTTC

V gene: TRBV7-2
D gene: NA
clone size: NA
J gene: TRBJ2-7
CDR3 protein: CASSLDGYRAYEQYF
CDR3 DNA: TGTGCCAGCAGCTTAGATGGCTACCGGGCCTACGAGCAGTACTTC

V gene: TRBV2
D gene: NA
clone size: few
J gene: TRBJ2-7
CDR3 protein: CASGAARRNEQYF
CDR3 DNA: TGTGCCAGTGGCGCAGCTCGGCGGAACGAGCAGTACTTC

V gene: TRBV27
D gene: NA
clone size: NA
J gene: TRBJ2-5
CDR3 protein: CASSPYLGGQETQYF
CDR3 DNA: TGTGCCAGCAGTCCATACCTTGGGGGGCAAGAGACCCAGTACTTC

V gene: TRBV7-2
D gene: NA
clone size: NA
J gene: TRBJ1-2
CDR3 protein: CASSLGPQRLYGYTF
CDR3 DNA: TGTGCCAGCAGCTTAGGACCGCAGCGCCTCTATGGCTACACCTTC

V gene: TRBV7-2
D gene: NA
clone size: few
J gene: TRBJ1-4
CDR3 protein: CASSLPYEKLFF
CDR3 DNA: TGTGCCAGCAGCTTACCTTATGAAAAACTGTTTTTT

V gene: TRBV10-3
D gene: TRBD1
clone size: NA
J gene: TRBJ2-2
CDR3 protein: CAISERRGQGAAGELFF
CDR3 DNA: TGTGCCATCAGTGAGCGGAGGGGACAGGGAGCGGCCGGGGAGCTGTTTTTT

V gene: TRBV30
D gene: NA
clone size: NA
J gene: TRBJ1-4
CDR3 protein: CAWRTDGISEKLFF
CDR3 DNA: TGTGCCTGGAGGACGGACGGGATCTCCGAAAAACTGTTTTTT

V gene: TRBV7-8
D gene: TRBD2
clone size: NA
J gene: TRBJ2-2
CDR3 protein: CASRRGARLAAGELFF
CDR3 DNA: TGTGCCAGCAGAAGAGGGGCCAGGCTAGCGGCCGGGGAGCTGTTTTTT

V gene: TRBV4-3
D gene: TRBD1
clone size: NA
J gene: TRBJ2-7
CDR3 protein: CASSQVLPSKDRGGYEQYF
CDR3 DNA: TGCGCCAGCAGCCAAGTCCTACCCTCAAAAGACAGGGGAGGTTACGAGCAGTACTTC

V gene: TRBV5-1
D gene: TRBD1
clone size: NA
J gene: TRBJ1-1
CDR3 protein: CASSLDPGQDTEAFF
CDR3 DNA: TGCGCCAGCAGCTTGGATCCAGGACAGGACACTGAAGCTTTCTTT

V gene: TRBV7-8
D gene: NA
clone size: NA
J gene: TRBJ2-3
CDR3 protein: CASSLALGGHTDTQYF
CDR3 DNA: TGTGCCAGCAGCTTAGCCCTCGGGGGGCACACAGATACGCAGTATTTT

V gene: TRBV10-3
D gene: NA
clone size: NA
J gene: TRBJ2-5
CDR3 protein: CAISGTGFETQYF
CDR3 DNA: TGTGCCATCAGTGGTACAGGGTTCGAGACCCAGTACTTC

V gene: TRBV6-5
D gene: TRBD2
clone size: NA
J gene: TRBJ2-7
CDR3 protein: CASSYTPGREVKYF
CDR3 DNA: TGTGCCAGCAGTTACACGCCAGGACGGGAGGTGAAGTACTTC

V gene: TRBV10-3
D gene: NA
clone size: NA
J gene: TRBJ2-3
CDR3 protein: CATGRAGGTSTDTQYF
CDR3 DNA: TGTGCCACAGGGAGGGCTGGGGGGACATCAACAGATACGCAGTATTTT

V gene: TRBV5-4
D gene: NA
clone size: few
J gene: TRBJ2-2
CDR3 protein: CASSIAMNTGELFF
CDR3 DNA: TGTGCCAGCAGCATAGCCATGAACACCGGGGAGCTGTTTTTT

V gene: TRBV5-6
D gene: NA
clone size: NA
J gene: TRBJ1-2
CDR3 protein: CASSSSLTNYGYTF
CDR3 DNA: TGTGCCAGCAGCTCGAGCCTTACTAACTATGGCTACACCTTC

V gene: TRBV19
D gene: TRBD1
clone size: few
J gene: TRBJ2-7
CDR3 protein: CASSTAGGPYEQYF
CDR3 DNA: TGTGCCAGTAGTACCGCAGGGGGCCCCTACGAGCAGTACTTC

V gene: TRBV6-1
D gene: NA
clone size: NA
J gene: TRBJ1-1
CDR3 protein: CASSIQWRMDEAFF
CDR3 DNA: TGTGCCAGCAGTATCCAGTGGAGGATGGATGAAGCTTTCTTT

V gene: TRBV7-6
D gene: TRBD2
clone size: NA
J gene: TRBJ2-7
CDR3 protein: CASSVLAGGPGEQYF
CDR3 DNA: TGTGCCAGCAGCGTGTTAGCGGGGGGGCCGGGGGAGCAGTACTTC

V gene: TRBV10-2
D gene: TRBD2
clone size: NA
J gene: TRBJ2-1
CDR3 protein: CASTLTPAIGTKSSYNEQFF
CDR3 DNA: TGCGCCAGCACACTCACCCCCGCTATAGGGACTAAGAGCTCCTACAATGAGCAGTTCTTC

V gene: TRBV30
D gene: NA
clone size: NA
J gene: TRBJ1-5
CDR3 protein: CAWSVTGSNQPQHF
CDR3 DNA: TGTGCCTGGAGTGTTACAGGGAGCAATCAGCCCCAGCATTTT